The rows below give T cell receptor beta chains drawn from one sample of a study of cytomegalovirus exposure and HLA in healthy donors. TCRdb keeps only in-frame clones here, not all; method: immunoSEQ multiplex PCR. The sample includes about 100,000 clones, over 65% of them seen just once. The sequenced material came from PBMCs. Every receptor here comes from a woman aged 60-75 years in good health and CMV-seronegative. The CDR3 runs from the conserved cysteine through the conserved F or W. The D gene is left open where the match is weak. The listing skips clone size in some rows; elsewhere it reads once, few, many or a size class.

v_call	d_call	clone_size	j_call	cdr3_nt	cdr3_aa
TRBV2	.	.	TRBJ1-5	TGTGCCAGCAGCGGGGACACGAATAGCAATCAGCCCCAGCATTTT	CASSGDTNSNQPQHF
TRBV7-2	TRBD2	.	TRBJ2-2	TGTGCCAGCAGCACCCGACTAGCGTCCGGGGAGCTGTTTTTT	CASSTRLASGELFF
TRBV6-1	.	few	TRBJ2-2	TGTGCCAGCAGACGCCTAACCGCCGGGGAGCTGTTTTTT	CASRRLTAGELFF
TRBV6-5	.	.	TRBJ1-2	TGTGCCAGCAGTTCCAACGATTTCGGGAACTATGGCTACACCTTC	CASSSNDFGNYGYTF
TRBV7-2	.	once	TRBJ1-2	TGTGCCAGCAGCTTAGTAGGGGCGGGGGACTATGGCTACACCTTC	CASSLVGAGDYGYTF
TRBV6-6	.	.	TRBJ2-3	TGTGCCAGCAGTTACCGGCAGGGTGATACGCAGTATTTT	CASSYRQGDTQYF
TRBV10-2	.	.	TRBJ2-7	TGCGCCAGCAGTGAACGAGGGAGTACCTACGAGCAGTACTTC	CASSERGSTYEQYF
TRBV7-7	.	.	TRBJ2-5	TGTGCCAGCAGCTCGGACAGCCAAGAGACCCAGTACTTC	CASSSDSQETQYF
TRBV28	.	.	TRBJ1-1	TGTGGTGTGACGAGGAGGCGCGCTGAAGCTTTCTTT	CGVTRRRAEAFF
TRBV25-1	TRBD1	few	TRBJ2-1	TGTGCCAGCAGCCCGCGGGACAGGGGGAGGGATGAGCAGTTCTTC	CASSPRDRGRDEQFF
TRBV15	TRBD1	.	TRBJ1-5	TGTGCCACCAGCAGACCCTCCGGGACAGTCCTTTCGCCCCAGCATTTT	CATSRPSGTVLSPQHF
TRBV9	.	.	TRBJ1-2	TGTGCCAGCAGCCCAGGACACTCAGCAACCTATGGCTACACCTTC	CASSPGHSATYGYTF
TRBV6-5	TRBD1	.	TRBJ1-4	TGTGCCAGCAGTTACTCGAGGGGGCGGGAAAAACTGTTTTTT	CASSYSRGREKLFF
TRBV10-1	.	.	TRBJ2-1	TGCGCCAGCAGTGAAACACTAGCCAATGAGCAGTTCTTC	CASSETLANEQFF
TRBV5-1	.	.	TRBJ2-5	TGCGCCAGCAGCTTGGCCGCCCAAGAGGAGACCCAGTACTTC	CASSLAAQEETQYF
TRBV7-7	TRBD2	.	TRBJ2-5	TGTGCCAGCAGCTCCGGGACTAGCGTCCGGGAGACCCAGTACTTC	CASSSGTSVRETQYF